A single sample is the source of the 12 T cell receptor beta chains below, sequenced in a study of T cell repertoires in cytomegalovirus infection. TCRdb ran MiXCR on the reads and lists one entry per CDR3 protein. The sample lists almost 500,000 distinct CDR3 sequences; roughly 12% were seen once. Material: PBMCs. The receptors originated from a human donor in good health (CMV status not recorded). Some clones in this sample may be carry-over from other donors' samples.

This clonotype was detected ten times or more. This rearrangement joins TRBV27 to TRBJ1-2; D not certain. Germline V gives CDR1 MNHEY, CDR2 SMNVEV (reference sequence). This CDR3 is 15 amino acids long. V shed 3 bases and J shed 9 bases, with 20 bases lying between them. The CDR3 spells CASSLSLGKGDSYTF. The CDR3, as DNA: TGTGCCAGCAGTTTGTCGTTGGGGAAAGGCGATAGCTACACCTTC.

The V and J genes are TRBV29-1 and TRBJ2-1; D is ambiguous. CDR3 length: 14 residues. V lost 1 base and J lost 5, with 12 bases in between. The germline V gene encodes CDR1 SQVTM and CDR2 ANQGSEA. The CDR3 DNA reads TGCAGCGTTGAAGTTGGGGAAGGAGACAATGAGCAGTTCTTC. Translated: CSVEVGEGDNEQFF.

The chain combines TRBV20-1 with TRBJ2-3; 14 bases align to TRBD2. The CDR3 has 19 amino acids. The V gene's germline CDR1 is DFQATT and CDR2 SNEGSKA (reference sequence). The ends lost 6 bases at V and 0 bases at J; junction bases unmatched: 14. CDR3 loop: CSALQGLAGAVTSTDTQYF. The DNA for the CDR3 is TGCAGTGCCCTCCAGGGACTAGCGGGGGCCGTAACTAGCACAGATACGCAGTATTTT.

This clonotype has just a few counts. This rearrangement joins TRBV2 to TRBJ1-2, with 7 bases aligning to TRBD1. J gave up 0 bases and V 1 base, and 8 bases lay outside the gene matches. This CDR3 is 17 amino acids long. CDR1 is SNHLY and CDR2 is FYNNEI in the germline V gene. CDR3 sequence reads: CASSEGGQWETNYGYTF. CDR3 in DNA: TGTGCCAGCAGTGAAGGGGGACAGTGGGAGACTAACTATGGCTACACCTTC.

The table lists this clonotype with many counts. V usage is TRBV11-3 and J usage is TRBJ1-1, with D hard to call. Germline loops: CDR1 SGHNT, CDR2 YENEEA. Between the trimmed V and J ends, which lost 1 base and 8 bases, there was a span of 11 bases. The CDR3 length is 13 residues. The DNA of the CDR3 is TGTGCCAGCAGCTTAGCTCATGACGCGGAAGCTTTCTTT. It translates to CASSLAHDAEAFF.

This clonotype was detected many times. The CDR3 DNA reads as TGTGCCAGCAGCCAAGAGGAGGCAAGCACAGATACGCAGTATTTT. The encoded protein is CASSQEEASTDTQYF. The V and J genes are TRBV4-2 and TRBJ2-3; D might be TRBD2 (5 bases). Trimming stripped 0 bases from V and 0 bases from J, with 7 bases between. Germline-derived CDR1 and CDR2 are LGHNA and YNFKEQ. The CDR3 has 15 amino acids.

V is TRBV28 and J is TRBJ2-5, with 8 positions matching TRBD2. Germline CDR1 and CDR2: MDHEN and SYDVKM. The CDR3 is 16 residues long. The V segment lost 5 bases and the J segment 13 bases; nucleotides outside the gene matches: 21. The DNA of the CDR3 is TGTGCCAGCAGTATAGGGAGCGGGAGTATCGCTAGCGGAGTGTACTTC. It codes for CASSIGSGSIASGVYF.

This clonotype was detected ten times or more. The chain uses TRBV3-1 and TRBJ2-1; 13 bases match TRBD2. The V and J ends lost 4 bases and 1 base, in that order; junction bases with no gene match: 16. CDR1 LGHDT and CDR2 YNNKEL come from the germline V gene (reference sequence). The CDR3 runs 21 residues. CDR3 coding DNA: TGTGCCAGCAGCCGAGGAACTAGCGGGGGGGGTTTTGTAAGGTCCTACAATGAGCAGTTCTTC. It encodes CASSRGTSGGGFVRSYNEQFF.

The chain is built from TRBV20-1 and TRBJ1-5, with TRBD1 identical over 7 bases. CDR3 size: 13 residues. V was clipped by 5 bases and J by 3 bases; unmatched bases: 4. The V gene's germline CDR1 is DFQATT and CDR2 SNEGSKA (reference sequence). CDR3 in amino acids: CSAGGQYNQPQHF. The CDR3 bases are TGCAGTGCTGGGGGACAGTACAATCAGCCCCAGCATTTT.

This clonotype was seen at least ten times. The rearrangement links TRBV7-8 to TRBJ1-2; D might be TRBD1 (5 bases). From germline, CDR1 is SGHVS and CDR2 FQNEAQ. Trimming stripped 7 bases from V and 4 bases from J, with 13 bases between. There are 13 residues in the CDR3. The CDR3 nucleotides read TGTGCCAGCACCCCCCCTGGGGCCTATGGCTACACCTTC. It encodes CASTPPGAYGYTF.

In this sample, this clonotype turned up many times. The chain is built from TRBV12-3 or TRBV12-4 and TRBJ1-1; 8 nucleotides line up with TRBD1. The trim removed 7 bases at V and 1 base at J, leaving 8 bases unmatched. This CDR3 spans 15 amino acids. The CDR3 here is CASTSPGTGNTEAFF. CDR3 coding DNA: TGTGCCAGCACATCGCCTGGGACAGGGAACACTGAAGCTTTCTTT.

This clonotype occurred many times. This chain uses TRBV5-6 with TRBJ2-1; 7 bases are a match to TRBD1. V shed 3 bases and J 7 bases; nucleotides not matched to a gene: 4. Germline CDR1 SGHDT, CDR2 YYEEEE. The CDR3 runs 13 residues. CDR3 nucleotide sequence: TGTGCCAGCAGCTGGGGGACAGAGAATGAGCAGTTCTTC. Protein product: CASSWGTENEQFF.